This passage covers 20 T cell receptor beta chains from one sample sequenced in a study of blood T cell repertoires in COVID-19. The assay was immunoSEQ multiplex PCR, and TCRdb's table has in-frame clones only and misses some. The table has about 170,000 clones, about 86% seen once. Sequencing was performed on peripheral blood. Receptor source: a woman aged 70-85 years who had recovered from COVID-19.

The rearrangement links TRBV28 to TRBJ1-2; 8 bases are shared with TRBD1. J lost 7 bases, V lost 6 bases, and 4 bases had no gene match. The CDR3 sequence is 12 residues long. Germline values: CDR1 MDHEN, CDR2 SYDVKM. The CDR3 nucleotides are TGTGCCAGCAGGGGACAGGTGGGTGGCTACACCTTC. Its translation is CASRGQVGGYTF.

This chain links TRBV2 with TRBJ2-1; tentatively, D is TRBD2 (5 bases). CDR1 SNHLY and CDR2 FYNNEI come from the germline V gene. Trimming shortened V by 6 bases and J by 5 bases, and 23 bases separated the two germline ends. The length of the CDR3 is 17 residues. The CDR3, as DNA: TGTGCCAGCAGACCTAGCAGGCTTCGCCGTGGGGACAATGAGCAGTTCTTC. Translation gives CASRPSRLRRGDNEQFF.

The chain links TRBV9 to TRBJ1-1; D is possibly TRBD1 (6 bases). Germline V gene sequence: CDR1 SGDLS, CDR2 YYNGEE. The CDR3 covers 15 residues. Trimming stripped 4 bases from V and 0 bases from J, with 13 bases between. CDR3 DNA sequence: TGTGCCAGCAGCCTATTGGGGGCCATGAACACTGAAGCTTTCTTT. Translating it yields CASSLLGAMNTEAFF.

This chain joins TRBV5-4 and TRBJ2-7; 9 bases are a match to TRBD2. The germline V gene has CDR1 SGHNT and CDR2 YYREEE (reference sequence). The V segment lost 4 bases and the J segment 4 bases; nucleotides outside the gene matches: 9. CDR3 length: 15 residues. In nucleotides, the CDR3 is TGTGCCAGCAGCCCCCTAGCGGGAAGGGGTTACGAGCAGTACTTC. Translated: CASSPLAGRGYEQYF.

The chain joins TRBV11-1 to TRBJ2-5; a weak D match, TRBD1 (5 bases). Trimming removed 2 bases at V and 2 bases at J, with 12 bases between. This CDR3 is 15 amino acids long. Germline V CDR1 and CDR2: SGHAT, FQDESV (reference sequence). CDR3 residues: CASSLQGPVQETQYF. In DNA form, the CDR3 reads TGTGCCAGCAGCTTACAGGGCCCGGTTCAAGAGACCCAGTACTTC.

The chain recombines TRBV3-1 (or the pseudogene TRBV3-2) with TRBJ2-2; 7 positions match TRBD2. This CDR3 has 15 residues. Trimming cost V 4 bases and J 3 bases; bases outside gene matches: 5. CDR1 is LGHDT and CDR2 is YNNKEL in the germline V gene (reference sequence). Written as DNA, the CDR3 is TGTGCCAGCAGCCGCAGACTAGCAGACACCGGGGAGCTGTTTTTT. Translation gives CASSRRLADTGELFF.

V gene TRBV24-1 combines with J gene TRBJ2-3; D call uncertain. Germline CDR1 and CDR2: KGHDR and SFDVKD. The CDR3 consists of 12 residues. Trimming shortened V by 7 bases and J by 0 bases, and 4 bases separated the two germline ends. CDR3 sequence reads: CATSSSTDTQYF. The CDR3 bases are TGTGCCACCAGCAGTAGCACAGATACGCAGTATTTT.

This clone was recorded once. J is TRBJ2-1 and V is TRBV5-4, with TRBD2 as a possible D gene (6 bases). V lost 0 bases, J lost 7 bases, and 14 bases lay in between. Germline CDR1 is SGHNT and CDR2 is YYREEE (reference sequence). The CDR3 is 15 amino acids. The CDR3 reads CASSLGRGRMNEQFF. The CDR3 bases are TGTGCCAGCAGCTTGGGCCGGGGGAGGATGAATGAGCAGTTCTTC.

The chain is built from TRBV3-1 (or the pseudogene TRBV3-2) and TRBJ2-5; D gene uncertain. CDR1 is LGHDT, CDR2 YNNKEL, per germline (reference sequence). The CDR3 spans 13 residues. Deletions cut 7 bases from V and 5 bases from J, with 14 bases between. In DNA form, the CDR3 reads TGTGCCAGCACCCTAACCAGGTCCGAGACCCAGTACTTC. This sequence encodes CASTLTRSETQYF.

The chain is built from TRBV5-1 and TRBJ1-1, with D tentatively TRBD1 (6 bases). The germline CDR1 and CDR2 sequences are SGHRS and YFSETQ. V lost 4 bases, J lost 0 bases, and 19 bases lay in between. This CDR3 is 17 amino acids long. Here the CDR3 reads CASSPRTVLKMNTEAFF. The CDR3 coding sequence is TGCGCCAGCAGCCCACGGACAGTTCTTAAAATGAACACTGAAGCTTTCTTT.

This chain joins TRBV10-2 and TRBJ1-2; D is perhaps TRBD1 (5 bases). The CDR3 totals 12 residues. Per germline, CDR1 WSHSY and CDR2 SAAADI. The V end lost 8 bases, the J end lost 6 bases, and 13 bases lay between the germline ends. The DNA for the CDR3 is TGCGCCAGCGCGCAGGGAGGGGATGGCTACACCTTC. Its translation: CASAQGGDGYTF.

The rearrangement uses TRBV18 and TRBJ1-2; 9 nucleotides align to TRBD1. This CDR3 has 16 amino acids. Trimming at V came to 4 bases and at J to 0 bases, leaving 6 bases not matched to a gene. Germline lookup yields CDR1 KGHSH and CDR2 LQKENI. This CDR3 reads CASSQRQGEANYGYTF. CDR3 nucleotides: TGTGCCAGCTCACAGAGACAGGGGGAAGCTAACTATGGCTACACCTTC.

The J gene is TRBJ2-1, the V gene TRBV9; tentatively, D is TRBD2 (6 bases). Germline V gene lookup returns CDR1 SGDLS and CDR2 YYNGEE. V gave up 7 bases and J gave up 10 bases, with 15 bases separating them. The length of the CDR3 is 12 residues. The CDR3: CASSRVRGEQFF. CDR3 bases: TGTGCCAGCTCCCGGGTCCGGGGGGAGCAGTTCTTC.

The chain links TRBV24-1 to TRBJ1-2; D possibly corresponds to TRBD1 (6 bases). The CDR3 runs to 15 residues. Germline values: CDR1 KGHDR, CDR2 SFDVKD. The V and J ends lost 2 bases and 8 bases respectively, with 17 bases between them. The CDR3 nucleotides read TGTGCCACCAGTGATTCGAGGACAGACCGGGACGGCTACACCTTC. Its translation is CATSDSRTDRDGYTF.

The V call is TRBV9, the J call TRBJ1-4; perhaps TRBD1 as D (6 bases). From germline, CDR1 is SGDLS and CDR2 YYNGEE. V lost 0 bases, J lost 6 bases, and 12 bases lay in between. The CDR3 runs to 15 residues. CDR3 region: CASSVGAGEYEKLFF. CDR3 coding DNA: TGTGCCAGCAGCGTAGGAGCAGGGGAATATGAAAAACTGTTTTTT.

The CDR3 DNA is TGTGCCAGCTCACCGCCAGGGCTCTACGAGCAGTACTTC. Amino acids: CASSPPGLYEQYF. The genes are TRBV18 and TRBJ2-7; a possible D gene is TRBD1 (5 bases). This CDR3 spans 13 amino acids. With 3 bases removed from V and 3 bases from J, the gap between germline ends came to 9 bases. Germline values: CDR1 KGHSH, CDR2 LQKENI.

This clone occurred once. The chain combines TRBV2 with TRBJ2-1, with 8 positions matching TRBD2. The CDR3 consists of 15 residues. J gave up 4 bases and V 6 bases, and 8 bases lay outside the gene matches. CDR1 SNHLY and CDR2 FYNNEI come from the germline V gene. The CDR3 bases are TGTGCCAGCAGGGGGGCCAGCGGGGGATACAATGAGCAGTTCTTC. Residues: CASRGASGGYNEQFF.

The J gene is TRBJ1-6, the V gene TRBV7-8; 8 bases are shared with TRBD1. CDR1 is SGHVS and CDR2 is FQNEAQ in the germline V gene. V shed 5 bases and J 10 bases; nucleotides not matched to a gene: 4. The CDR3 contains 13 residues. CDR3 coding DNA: TGTGCCAGCAGCAACAGGGGGGACTCACCCCTCCACTTT. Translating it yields CASSNRGDSPLHF.

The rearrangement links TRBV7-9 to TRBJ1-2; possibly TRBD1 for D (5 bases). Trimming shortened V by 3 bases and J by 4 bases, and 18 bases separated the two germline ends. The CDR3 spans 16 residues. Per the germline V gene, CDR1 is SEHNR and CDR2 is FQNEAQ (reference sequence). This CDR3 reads CASSFDVQGVGYGYTF. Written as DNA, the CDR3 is TGTGCCAGCAGCTTTGATGTCCAGGGCGTAGGCTATGGCTACACCTTC. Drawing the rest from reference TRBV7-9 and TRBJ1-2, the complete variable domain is DTGVSQNPRHKITKRGQNVTFRCDPISEHNRLYWYRQTLGQGPEFLTYFQNEAQLEKSRLLSDRFSAERPKGSFSTLEIQRTEQGDSAMYLCASSFDVQGVGYGYTFGSGTRLTVV.

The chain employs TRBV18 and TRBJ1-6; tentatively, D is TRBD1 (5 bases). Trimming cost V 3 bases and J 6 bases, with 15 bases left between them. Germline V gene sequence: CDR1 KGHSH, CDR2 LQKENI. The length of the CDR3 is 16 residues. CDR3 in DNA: TGTGCCAGCTCACCTCGGGTTGGGGCCATTAATTCACCCCTCCACTTT. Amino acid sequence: CASSPRVGAINSPLHF. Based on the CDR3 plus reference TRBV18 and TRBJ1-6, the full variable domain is NAGVMQNPRHLVRRRGQEARLRCSPMKGHSHVYWYRQLPEEGLKFMVYLQKENIIDESGMPKERFSAEFPKEGPSILRIQQVVRGDSAAYFCASSPRVGAINSPLHFGNGTRLTVT.